This paragraph reports one T cell receptor beta chain. What it binds is not known. The data belong to a study of cytomegalovirus exposure and HLA in healthy donors. There are 13 residues in the CDR3. The V and J ends lost 4 bases and 2 bases, in that order; junction bases with no gene match: 3. Germline lookup yields CDR1 SGHDT and CDR2 YYEEEE. The study's findings and limits: In a later analysis, DRB1 alleles had the most associated TCRs; HLA-C alleles the fewest. HLA restriction was apparent for most CMV-associated TCR beta chains in a later analysis. Earlier findings revealed that most TCR beta V segments proved productive either about 90% or about 30% of the time. As was reported, the classifier diagnosed cytomegalovirus status with high specificity and sensitivity.

PCR involved 60 Vbeta and 13 Jbeta primers. Sequencing was performed with immunoSEQ multiplex PCR; in TCRdb, only in-frame clones are kept and a portion is missing. The table lists approximately 180,000 clones, under 80% of them singletons. This clonotype was sampled from a woman aged 45-65 years in good health and CMV-seropositive. The sample was PBMCs. J is TRBJ2-7 and V is TRBV5-6; 7 bases are shared with TRBD1. DNA for the CDR3: TGTGCCAGCAGCGAGGGACAGACCTACGAGCAGTACTTC. Translating it yields CASSEGQTYEQYF.